The clone carrying this T cell receptor beta chain has a single count. These data originate in a study of blood T cell repertoires in COVID-19. Across the study: PBMCs, B-cell-depleted T cells, or T cells provided the cDNA or gDNA that made up the material.

TCRdb's table, derived via immunoSEQ multiplex PCR, lists solely in-frame clones and lacks some. The table has some 75,000 clones, less than 90% seen once. This CDR3 contains 15 residues. CDR1 is SGDLS, CDR2 YYNGEE, per germline. V shed 4 bases and J shed 3 bases, with 16 bases lying between them. The sequence was collected from a man older than 75 with COVID-19, enrolled during active disease. The sample taken for sequencing was peripheral blood. The genes are TRBV9 and TRBJ1-1; TRBD1 might be the D (6 bases). For the CDR3, the DNA is TGTGCCAGCAGCCTTAGCCCCAGGGGAGACACTGAAGCTTTCTTT. The encoded protein is CASSLSPRGDTEAFF. The full variable domain, its missing parts supplied by reference TRBV9 and TRBJ1-1, is DSGVTQTPKHLITATGQRVTLRCSPRSGDLSVYWYQQSLDQGLQFLIQYYNGEERAKGNILERFSAQQFPDLHSELNLSSLELGDSALYFCASSLSPRGDTEAFFGQGTRLTVV.